The present entry profiles one T cell receptor (beta chain) with its context. Among the donors, all were healthy bone marrow donors. At collection, donors were nominally healthy, but unrecorded immune exposures were probable. The PCR employed 60 Vbeta primers together with 13 Jbeta primers. The assay was immunoSEQ multiplex PCR, and TCRdb's table has in-frame clones only and misses some. The repertoire consists of approximately 59,000 clones, with around 73% occurring once and the leading ten covering approximately 2.9%. These data belong to a study of cytomegalovirus exposure and HLA in healthy donors. Looking at the study overall: A previous analysis identified 90 million to 140 million unique TCR beta sequences derived from roughly 180 million T cells.

Trimming stripped 1 base from V and 5 bases from J, with 11 bases between. The CDR3 runs to 14 residues. CDR1 is SGHVS and CDR2 is FNYEAQ in the germline V gene. The chain uses TRBV7-6 and TRBJ2-5; D is uncertain. The TCR sequence derives from a girl aged 5-17 years in good health and CMV-seropositive. The sequenced sample consisted of PBMCs. For the CDR3, the DNA is TGTGCCAGCAGCTTAGGTGGGCTTAGGGAGACCCAGTACTTC. Translated: CASSLGGLRETQYF.